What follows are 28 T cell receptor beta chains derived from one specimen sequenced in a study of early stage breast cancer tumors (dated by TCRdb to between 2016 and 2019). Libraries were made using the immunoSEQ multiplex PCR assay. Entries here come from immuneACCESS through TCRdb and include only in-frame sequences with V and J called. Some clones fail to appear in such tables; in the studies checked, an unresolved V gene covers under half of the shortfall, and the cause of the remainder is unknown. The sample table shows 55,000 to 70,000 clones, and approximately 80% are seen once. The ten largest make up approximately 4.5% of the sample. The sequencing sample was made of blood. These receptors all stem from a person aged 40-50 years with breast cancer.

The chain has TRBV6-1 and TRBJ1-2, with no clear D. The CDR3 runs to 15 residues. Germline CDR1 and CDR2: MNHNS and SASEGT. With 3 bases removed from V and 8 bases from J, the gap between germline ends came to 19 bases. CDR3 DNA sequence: TGTGCCAGCAGTGAGACGCCAACCCGACTCCGAGGCTACACCTTC. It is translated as CASSETPTRLRGYTF.

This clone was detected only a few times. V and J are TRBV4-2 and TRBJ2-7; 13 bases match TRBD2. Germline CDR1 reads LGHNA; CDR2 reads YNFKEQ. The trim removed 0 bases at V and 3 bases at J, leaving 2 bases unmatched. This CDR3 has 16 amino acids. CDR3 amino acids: CASSQEGLAGVYEQYF. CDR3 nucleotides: TGTGCCAGCAGCCAAGAAGGACTAGCGGGAGTCTACGAGCAGTACTTC.

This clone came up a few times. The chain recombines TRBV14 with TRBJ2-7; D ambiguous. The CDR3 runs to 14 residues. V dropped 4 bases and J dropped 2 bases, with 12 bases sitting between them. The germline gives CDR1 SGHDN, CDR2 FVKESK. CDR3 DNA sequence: TGTGCCAGCAGCCCGCCCGGTGGGGCCTACGAGCAGTACTTC. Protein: CASSPPGGAYEQYF.

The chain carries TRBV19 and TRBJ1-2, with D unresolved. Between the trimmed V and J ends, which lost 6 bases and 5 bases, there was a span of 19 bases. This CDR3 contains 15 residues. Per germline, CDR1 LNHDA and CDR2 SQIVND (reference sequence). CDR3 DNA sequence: TGTGCCAGTAGCGTGGCCGCGTCCCCTCTATATGGCTACACCTTC. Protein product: CASSVAASPLYGYTF. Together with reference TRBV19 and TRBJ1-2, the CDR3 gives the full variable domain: DGGITQSPKYLFRKEGQNVTLSCEQNLNHDAMYWYRQDPGQGLRLIYYSQIVNDFQKGDIAEGYSVSREKKESFPLTVTSAQKNPTAFYLCASSVAASPLYGYTFGSGTRLTVV.

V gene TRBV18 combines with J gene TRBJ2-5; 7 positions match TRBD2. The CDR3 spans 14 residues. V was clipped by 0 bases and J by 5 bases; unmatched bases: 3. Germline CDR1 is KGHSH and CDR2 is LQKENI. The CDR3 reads CASSPPSLAETQYF. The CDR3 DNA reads TGTGCCAGCTCACCACCGTCACTAGCGGAGACCCAGTACTTC. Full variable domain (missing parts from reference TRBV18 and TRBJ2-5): NAGVMQNPRHLVRRRGQEARLRCSPMKGHSHVYWYRQLPEEGLKFMVYLQKENIIDESGMPKERFSAEFPKEGPSILRIQQVVRGDSAAYFCASSPPSLAETQYFGPGTRLLVL.

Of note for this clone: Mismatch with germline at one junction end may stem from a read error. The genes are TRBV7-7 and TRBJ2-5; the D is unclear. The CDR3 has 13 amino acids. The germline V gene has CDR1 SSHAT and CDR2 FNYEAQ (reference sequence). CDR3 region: CASSPRPQETQYF. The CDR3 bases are TGTGCTAGCAGCCCCCGTCCCCAAGAGACCCAGTACTTC.

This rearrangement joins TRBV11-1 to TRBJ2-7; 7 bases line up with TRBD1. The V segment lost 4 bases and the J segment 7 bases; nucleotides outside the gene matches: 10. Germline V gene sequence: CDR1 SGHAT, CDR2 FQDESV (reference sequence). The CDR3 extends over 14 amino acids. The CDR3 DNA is TGTGCCAGCAGCTCTCGACAGGGTGAGGGGGAGCAGTACTTC. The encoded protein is CASSSRQGEGEQYF.

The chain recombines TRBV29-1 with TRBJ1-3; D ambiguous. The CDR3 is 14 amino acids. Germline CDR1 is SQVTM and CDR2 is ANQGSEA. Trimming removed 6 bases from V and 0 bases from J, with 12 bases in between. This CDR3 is CSVTTRSSGNTIYF. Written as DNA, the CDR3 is TGCAGCGTAACGACTCGGAGCTCTGGAAACACCATATATTTT.

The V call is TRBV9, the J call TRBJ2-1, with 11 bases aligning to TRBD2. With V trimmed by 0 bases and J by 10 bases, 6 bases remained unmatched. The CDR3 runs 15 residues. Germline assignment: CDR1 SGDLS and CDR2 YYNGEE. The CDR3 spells CASSVDGTSGYEQFF. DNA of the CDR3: TGTGCCAGCAGCGTAGATGGGACTAGCGGATACGAGCAGTTCTTC.

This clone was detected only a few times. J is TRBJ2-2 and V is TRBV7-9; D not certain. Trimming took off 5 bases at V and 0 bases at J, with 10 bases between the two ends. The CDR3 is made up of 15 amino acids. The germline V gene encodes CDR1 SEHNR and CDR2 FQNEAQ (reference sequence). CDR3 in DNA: TGTGCCAGCAGCCTAAGTACGGCGAACACCGGGGAGCTGTTTTTT. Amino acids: CASSLSTANTGELFF.

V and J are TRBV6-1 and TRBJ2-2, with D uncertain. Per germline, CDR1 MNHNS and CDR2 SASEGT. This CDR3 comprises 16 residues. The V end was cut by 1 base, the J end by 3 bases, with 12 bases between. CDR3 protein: CASSEVFGSYTGELFF. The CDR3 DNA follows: TGTGCCAGCAGTGAAGTTTTTGGCAGCTACACCGGGGAGCTGTTTTTT.

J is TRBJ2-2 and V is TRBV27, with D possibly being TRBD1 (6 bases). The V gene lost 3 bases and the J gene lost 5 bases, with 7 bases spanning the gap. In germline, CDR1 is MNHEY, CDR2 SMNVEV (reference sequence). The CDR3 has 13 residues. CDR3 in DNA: TGTGCCAGCAGTTTGCAGGGGACCGGGGAGCTGTTTTTT. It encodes CASSLQGTGELFF.

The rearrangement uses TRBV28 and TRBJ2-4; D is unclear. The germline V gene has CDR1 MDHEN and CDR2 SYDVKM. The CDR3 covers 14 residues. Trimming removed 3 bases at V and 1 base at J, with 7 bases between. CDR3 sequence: CASSFPGAKNIQYF. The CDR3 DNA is TGTGCCAGCAGTTTCCCTGGGGCCAAAAACATTCAGTACTTC.

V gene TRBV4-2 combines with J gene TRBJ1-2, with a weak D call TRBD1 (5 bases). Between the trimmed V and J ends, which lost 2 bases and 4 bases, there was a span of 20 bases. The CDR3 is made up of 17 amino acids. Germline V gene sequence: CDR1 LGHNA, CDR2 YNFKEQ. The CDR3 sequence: CASSQSNLRRGGYGYTF. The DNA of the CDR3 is TGTGCCAGCAGCCAATCGAACCTTAGGAGGGGAGGCTATGGCTACACCTTC.

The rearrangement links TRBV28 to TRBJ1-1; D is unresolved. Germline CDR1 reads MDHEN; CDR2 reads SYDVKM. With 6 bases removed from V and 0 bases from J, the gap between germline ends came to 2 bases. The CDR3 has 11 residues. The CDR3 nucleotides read TGTGCCAGCAGAGTGAACACTGAAGCTTTCTTT. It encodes CASRVNTEAFF.

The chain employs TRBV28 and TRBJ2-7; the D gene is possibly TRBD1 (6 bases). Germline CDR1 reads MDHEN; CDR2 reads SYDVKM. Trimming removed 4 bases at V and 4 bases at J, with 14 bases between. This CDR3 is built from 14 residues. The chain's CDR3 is CASSSPQGAYEQYF. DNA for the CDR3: TGTGCCAGCAGTTCTCCACAGGGTGCGTACGAGCAGTACTTC.

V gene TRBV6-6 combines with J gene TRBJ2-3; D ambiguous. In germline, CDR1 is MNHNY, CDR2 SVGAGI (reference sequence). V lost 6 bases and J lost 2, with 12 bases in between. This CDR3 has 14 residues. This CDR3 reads CASSGSLLTDTQYF. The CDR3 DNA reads TGTGCCAGCAGCGGGTCCCTCCTCACAGATACGCAGTATTTT.

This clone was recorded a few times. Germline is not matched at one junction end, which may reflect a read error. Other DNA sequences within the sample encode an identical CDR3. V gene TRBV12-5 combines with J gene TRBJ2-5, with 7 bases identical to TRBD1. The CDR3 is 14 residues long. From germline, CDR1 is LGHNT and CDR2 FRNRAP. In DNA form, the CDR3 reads TGTGCTAGTGGCTTGGGACAGCTCCAAGAGACCCAGTACTTC. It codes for CASGLGQLQETQYF.

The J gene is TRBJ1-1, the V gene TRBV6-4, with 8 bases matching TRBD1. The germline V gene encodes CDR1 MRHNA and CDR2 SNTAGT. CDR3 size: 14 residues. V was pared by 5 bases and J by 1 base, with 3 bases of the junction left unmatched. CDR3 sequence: CASSPDRGNTEAFF. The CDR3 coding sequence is TGTGCCAGCAGTCCAGACAGGGGGAACACTGAAGCTTTCTTT.

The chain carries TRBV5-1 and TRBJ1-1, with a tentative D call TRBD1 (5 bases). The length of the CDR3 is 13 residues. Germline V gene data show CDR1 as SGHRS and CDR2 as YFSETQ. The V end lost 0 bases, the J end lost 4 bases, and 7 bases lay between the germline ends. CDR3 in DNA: TGCGCCAGCAGCTTGGCCCAGGGCACTGAAGCTTTCTTT. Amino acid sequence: CASSLAQGTEAFF.

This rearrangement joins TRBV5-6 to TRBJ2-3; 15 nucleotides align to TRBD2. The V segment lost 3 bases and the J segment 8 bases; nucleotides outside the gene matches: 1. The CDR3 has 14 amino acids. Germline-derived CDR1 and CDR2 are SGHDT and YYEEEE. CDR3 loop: CASSSGLAGGTQYF. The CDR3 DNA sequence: TGTGCCAGCAGCTCGGGACTAGCGGGAGGTACGCAGTATTTT.

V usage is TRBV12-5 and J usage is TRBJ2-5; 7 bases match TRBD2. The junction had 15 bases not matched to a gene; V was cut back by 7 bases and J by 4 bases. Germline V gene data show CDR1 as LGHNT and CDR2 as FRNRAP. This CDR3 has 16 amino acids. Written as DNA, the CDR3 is TGTGCTAGTGCCAAGGGAGGGGCGTACTCAAGAGAGACCCAGTACTTC. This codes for CASAKGGAYSRETQYF.

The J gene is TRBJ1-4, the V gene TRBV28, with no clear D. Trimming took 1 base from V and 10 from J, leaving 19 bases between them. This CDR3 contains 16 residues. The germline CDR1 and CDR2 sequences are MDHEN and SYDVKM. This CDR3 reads CASSLSRSEGSGKLFF. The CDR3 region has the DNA TGTGCCAGCAGTTTATCAAGGAGTGAAGGGTCAGGAAAACTGTTTTTT.

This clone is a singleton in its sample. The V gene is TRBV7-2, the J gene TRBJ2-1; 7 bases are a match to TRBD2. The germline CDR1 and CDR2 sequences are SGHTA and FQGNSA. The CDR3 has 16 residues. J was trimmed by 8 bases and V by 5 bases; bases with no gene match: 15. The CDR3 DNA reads TGTGCCAGCAGCCTACTCCGCGGGAGCGAAGGGGATGAGCAGTTCTTC. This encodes CASSLLRGSEGDEQFF.

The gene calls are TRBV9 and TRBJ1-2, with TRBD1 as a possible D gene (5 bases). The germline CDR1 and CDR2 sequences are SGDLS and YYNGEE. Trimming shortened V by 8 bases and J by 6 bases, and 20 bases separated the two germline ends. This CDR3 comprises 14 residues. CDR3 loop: CASTAFGGSNGYTF. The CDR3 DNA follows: TGTGCCAGTACCGCGTTTGGGGGAAGCAATGGCTACACCTTC.

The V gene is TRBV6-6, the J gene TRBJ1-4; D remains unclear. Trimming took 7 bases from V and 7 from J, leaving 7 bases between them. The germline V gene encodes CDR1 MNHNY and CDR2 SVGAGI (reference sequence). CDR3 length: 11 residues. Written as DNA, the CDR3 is TGTGCCAGCATTGGGGTTGAAAAACTGTTTTTT. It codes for CASIGVEKLFF.

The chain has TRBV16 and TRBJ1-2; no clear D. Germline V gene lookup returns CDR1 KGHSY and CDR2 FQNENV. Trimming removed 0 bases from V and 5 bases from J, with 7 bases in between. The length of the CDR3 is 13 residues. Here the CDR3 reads CASSQSREYGYTF. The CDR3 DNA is TGTGCCAGCAGCCAATCAAGGGAATATGGCTACACCTTC.

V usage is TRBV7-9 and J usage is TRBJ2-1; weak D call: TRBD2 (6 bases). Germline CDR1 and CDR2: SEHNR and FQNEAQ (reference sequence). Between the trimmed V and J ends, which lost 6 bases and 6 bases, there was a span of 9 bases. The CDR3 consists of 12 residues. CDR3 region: CASRYSGNEQFF. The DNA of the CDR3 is TGTGCCAGCAGATATAGCGGCAATGAGCAGTTCTTC.